A selection of T cell receptor beta chains follows, all from one sample in a study of shared clonotypes between healthy human individuals. Assay: immunoSEQ multiplex PCR; the TCRdb copy retains only in-frame clones and omits some. The data show hundreds of thousands of clones, roughly 96% seen once. The sequenced material came from naive CD8+ T cells sorted from blood. The receptors were sampled from a woman aged 25 to 45 in good health. Both conserved end residues are part of each CDR3. Each record gives: D gene, clone size, V gene, J gene, CDR3 DNA, CDR3 protein. The D gene is left open where the match is weak. Size tells how often a clone was seen (once, few, many) or the class of an expanded clone, and some rows leave it out.

D gene: NA; clone size: NA; V gene: TRBV5-6; J gene: TRBJ1-1; CDR3 DNA: TGTGCCAGCAGCTGGGTGGGGTCTGAAGCTTTCTTT; CDR3 protein: CASSWVGSEAFF
D gene: TRBD2; clone size: NA; V gene: TRBV5-8; J gene: TRBJ2-1; CDR3 DNA: TGTGCCAGCAGCTTAAGCGGGAGCTCCTACAATGAGCAGTTCTTC; CDR3 protein: CASSLSGSSYNEQFF
D gene: NA; clone size: NA; V gene: TRBV19; J gene: TRBJ1-2; CDR3 DNA: TGTGCCAGTAGCCGTAGCCCGGGGACAAACTATGGCTACACCTTC; CDR3 protein: CASSRSPGTNYGYTF
D gene: NA; clone size: NA; V gene: TRBV25-1; J gene: TRBJ1-1; CDR3 DNA: TGTGCCAGCAGTCCGCGCCGAAACACTGAAGCTTTCTTT; CDR3 protein: CASSPRRNTEAFF
D gene: TRBD2; clone size: NA; V gene: TRBV27; J gene: TRBJ2-1; CDR3 DNA: TGTGCCAGCAGTTTTGGGACTAGCGGGAAAGATGAGCAGTTCTTC; CDR3 protein: CASSFGTSGKDEQFF
D gene: TRBD2; clone size: NA; V gene: TRBV2; J gene: TRBJ2-3; CDR3 DNA: TGTGCCACCGGGACTAGCGGGACTCACCACACAGATACGCAGTATTTT; CDR3 protein: CATGTSGTHHTDTQYF
D gene: NA; clone size: NA; V gene: TRBV11-2; J gene: TRBJ2-1; CDR3 DNA: TGTGCCAGCAGGGTATTGGGGTTATACAATGAGCAGTTCTTC; CDR3 protein: CASRVLGLYNEQFF
D gene: NA; clone size: NA; V gene: TRBV6-5; J gene: TRBJ2-7; CDR3 DNA: TGTGCCAGCAGTTACCTCGATAGCACGAGCTACGAGCAGTACTTC; CDR3 protein: CASSYLDSTSYEQYF
D gene: NA; clone size: NA; V gene: TRBV6-4; J gene: TRBJ1-4; CDR3 DNA: TGTGCCAGCAGTGACTTAAGGGAGGACGAAAAACTGTTTTTT; CDR3 protein: CASSDLREDEKLFF
D gene: NA; clone size: NA; V gene: TRBV30; J gene: TRBJ2-2; CDR3 DNA: TGTGCCTGGAGCCCTTGGGGGGCTGGCGGGGAGCTGTTTTTT; CDR3 protein: CAWSPWGAGGELFF
D gene: NA; clone size: NA; V gene: TRBV19; J gene: TRBJ2-7; CDR3 DNA: TGTGCCAGTAGTATAGGCCCCGGGGAATCCTACGAGCAGTACTTC; CDR3 protein: CASSIGPGESYEQYF
D gene: TRBD1; clone size: NA; V gene: TRBV19; J gene: TRBJ1-1; CDR3 DNA: TGTGCCAGTAACAGGGGAGCCAACACTGAAGCTTTCTTT; CDR3 protein: CASNRGANTEAFF
D gene: TRBD1; clone size: NA; V gene: TRBV11-2; J gene: TRBJ2-7; CDR3 DNA: TGTGCCAGCAGCTCCTCGGGACAGCCAGGGGAGCAGTACTTC; CDR3 protein: CASSSSGQPGEQYF
D gene: TRBD1; clone size: NA; V gene: TRBV7-9; J gene: TRBJ1-2; CDR3 DNA: TGTGCCAGCAGCTTGAAGACAGGGGTCAGCACCTTC; CDR3 protein: CASSLKTGVSTF
D gene: NA; clone size: NA; V gene: TRBV28; J gene: TRBJ1-5; CDR3 DNA: TGTGCCAGCAGCTCCCGTTCCGTAAGGGGCAATCAGCCCCAGCATTTT; CDR3 protein: CASSSRSVRGNQPQHF
D gene: NA; clone size: NA; V gene: TRBV5-4; J gene: TRBJ2-7; CDR3 DNA: TGTGCCAGCAGCCTGGGTTCCTCCTACGAGCAGTACTTC; CDR3 protein: CASSLGSSYEQYF
D gene: NA; clone size: NA; V gene: TRBV4-2; J gene: TRBJ2-6; CDR3 DNA: TGTGCCAGCAGCCAACTGGAGGGGGCCGGGGCCAACGTCCTGACTTTC; CDR3 protein: CASSQLEGAGANVLTF
D gene: TRBD2; clone size: NA; V gene: TRBV4-1; J gene: TRBJ2-3; CDR3 DNA: TGCGCCAGCAGCATACTAGCGGGAGTATTGGATACGCAGTATTTT; CDR3 protein: CASSILAGVLDTQYF
D gene: TRBD1; clone size: once; V gene: TRBV27; J gene: TRBJ2-7; CDR3 DNA: TGTGCCAGCAGTTCCGGGACAGGGTTCGAGCAGTACTTC; CDR3 protein: CASSSGTGFEQYF
D gene: NA; clone size: NA; V gene: TRBV9; J gene: TRBJ2-2; CDR3 DNA: TGTGCCAGCAGCGTAGTAGGCGGGAATACCGGGGAGCTGTTTTTT; CDR3 protein: CASSVVGGNTGELFF
D gene: NA; clone size: NA; V gene: TRBV28; J gene: TRBJ2-7; CDR3 DNA: TGTGCCAGCAGGTTATTCGGAGTACGGAGCGAGCAGTACTTC; CDR3 protein: CASRLFGVRSEQYF
D gene: NA; clone size: NA; V gene: TRBV6-4; J gene: TRBJ1-2; CDR3 DNA: TGTGCCAGCAGTGACCCGAGGCCGGGGCCGGGCTATGGCTACACCTTC; CDR3 protein: CASSDPRPGPGYGYTF
D gene: NA; clone size: NA; V gene: TRBV6-5; J gene: TRBJ2-7; CDR3 DNA: TGTGCCAGCAGCCAGGGGGGTAGCGAGCAGTACTTC; CDR3 protein: CASSQGGSEQYF
D gene: NA; clone size: NA; V gene: TRBV13; J gene: TRBJ2-7; CDR3 DNA: TGTGCCAGCAGCTTAGGCCCAGGGCCCTACGAGCAGTACTTC; CDR3 protein: CASSLGPGPYEQYF
D gene: TRBD1; clone size: NA; V gene: TRBV6-1; J gene: TRBJ1-2; CDR3 DNA: TGTGCCAGCACTCGTGGACAGGGAAGAAGAATTGGCTACACCTTC; CDR3 protein: CASTRGQGRRIGYTF
D gene: NA; clone size: NA; V gene: TRBV7-9; J gene: TRBJ2-7; CDR3 DNA: TGTGCCAGCAGCGGGGGCGATAGGGAGCAGTACTTC; CDR3 protein: CASSGGDREQYF
D gene: NA; clone size: NA; V gene: TRBV11-2; J gene: TRBJ2-7; CDR3 DNA: TGTGCCAGCAGCCTAGTCCACGAGCAGTACTTC; CDR3 protein: CASSLVHEQYF
D gene: NA; clone size: NA; V gene: TRBV9; J gene: TRBJ2-1; CDR3 DNA: TGTGCCAGCAGCGTAGGTGATAGGGACTACAATGAGCAGTTCTTC; CDR3 protein: CASSVGDRDYNEQFF
D gene: NA; clone size: NA; V gene: TRBV2; J gene: TRBJ1-3; CDR3 DNA: TGTGCCAGCAGCCCCTGGCTCTCTGGAAACACCATATATTTT; CDR3 protein: CASSPWLSGNTIYF
D gene: NA; clone size: NA; V gene: TRBV7-9; J gene: TRBJ1-4; CDR3 DNA: TGTGCCAGCAGTCACTCCAGAGAAGAACCGGAAAAACTGTTTTTT; CDR3 protein: CASSHSREEPEKLFF
D gene: TRBD1; clone size: NA; V gene: TRBV14; J gene: TRBJ2-7; CDR3 DNA: TGTGCCAGCAGCCAATCCCAGGGACAGGGTTTCTACGAGCAGTACTTC; CDR3 protein: CASSQSQGQGFYEQYF
D gene: NA; clone size: NA; V gene: TRBV14; J gene: TRBJ2-7; CDR3 DNA: TGTGCCAGCAGCCAAGAGGGGCTCGCTAGCTCCTACGAGCAGTACTTC; CDR3 protein: CASSQEGLASSYEQYF
D gene: NA; clone size: NA; V gene: TRBV12-2; J gene: TRBJ2-3; CDR3 DNA: TGTGCAAGTCGCTTAGATCCAGGTATCACAGATACGCAGTATTTT; CDR3 protein: CASRLDPGITDTQYF
D gene: NA; clone size: NA; V gene: TRBV11-1; J gene: TRBJ1-3; CDR3 DNA: TGTGCCAGCAGCCCGGACGGCAGCTCTGGAAACACCATATATTTT; CDR3 protein: CASSPDGSSGNTIYF
D gene: NA; clone size: NA; V gene: TRBV13; J gene: TRBJ2-7; CDR3 DNA: TGTGCCAGCAGCCCAACAGGGCCCCTCGAGCAGTACTTC; CDR3 protein: CASSPTGPLEQYF
D gene: TRBD1; clone size: NA; V gene: TRBV7-9; J gene: TRBJ1-2; CDR3 DNA: TGTGCCAGCAGCCTACAGGGGCCAGGCTATGGCTACACCTTC; CDR3 protein: CASSLQGPGYGYTF
D gene: NA; clone size: NA; V gene: TRBV11-3; J gene: TRBJ1-5; CDR3 DNA: TGTGCCACCAAGACAGCGCCTTATCAGCCCCAGCATTTT; CDR3 protein: CATKTAPYQPQHF
D gene: TRBD2; clone size: NA; V gene: TRBV7-2; J gene: TRBJ2-1; CDR3 DNA: TGTGCCAGCAGCTTAGCCCTAGCGGGCCAGGCGCAGTTCTTC; CDR3 protein: CASSLALAGQAQFF
D gene: TRBD1; clone size: NA; V gene: TRBV9; J gene: TRBJ2-2; CDR3 DNA: TGTGCCAGCAGCGTAGATTCTAGACAGGGCGTTTGGTCCGGGGAGCTGTTTTTT; CDR3 protein: CASSVDSRQGVWSGELFF